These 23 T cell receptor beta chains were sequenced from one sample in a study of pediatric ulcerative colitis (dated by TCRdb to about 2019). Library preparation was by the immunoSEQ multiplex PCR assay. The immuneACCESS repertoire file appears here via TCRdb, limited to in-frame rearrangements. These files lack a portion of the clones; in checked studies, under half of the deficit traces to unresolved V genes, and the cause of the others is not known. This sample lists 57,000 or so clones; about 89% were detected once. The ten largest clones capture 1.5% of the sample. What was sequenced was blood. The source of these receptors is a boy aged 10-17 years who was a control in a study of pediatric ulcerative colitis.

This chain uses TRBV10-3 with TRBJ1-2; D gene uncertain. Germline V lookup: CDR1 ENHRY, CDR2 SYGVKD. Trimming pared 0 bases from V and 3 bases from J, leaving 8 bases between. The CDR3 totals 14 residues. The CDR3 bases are TGTGCCATCAGTGAGTCTAACGGTCACTATGGCTACACCTTC. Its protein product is CAISESNGHYGYTF.

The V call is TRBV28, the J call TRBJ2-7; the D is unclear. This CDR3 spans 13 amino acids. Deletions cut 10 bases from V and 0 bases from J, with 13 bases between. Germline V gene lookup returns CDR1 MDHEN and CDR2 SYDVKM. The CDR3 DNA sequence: TGTGCCATCTCCCTCCCGGGCTCCTACGAGCAGTACTTC. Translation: CAISLPGSYEQYF.

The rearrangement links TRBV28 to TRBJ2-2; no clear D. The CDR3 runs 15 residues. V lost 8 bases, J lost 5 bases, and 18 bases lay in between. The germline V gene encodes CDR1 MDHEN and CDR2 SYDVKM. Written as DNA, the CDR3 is TGTGCCAGCCAAAGGCCAGCTGGGGTGACCGGGGAGCTGTTTTTT. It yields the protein CASQRPAGVTGELFF.

The CDR3 here is CASAPGGDNEQFF. The CDR3 coding sequence is TGTGCCAGCGCCCCGGGGGGGGACAATGAGCAGTTCTTC. J is TRBJ2-1 and V is TRBV10-3, with 8 bases matching TRBD2. Looked up from germline, CDR1 is ENHRY and CDR2 is SYGVKD. The V segment lost 10 bases and the J segment 5 bases; nucleotides outside the gene matches: 7. The CDR3 is 13 amino acids.

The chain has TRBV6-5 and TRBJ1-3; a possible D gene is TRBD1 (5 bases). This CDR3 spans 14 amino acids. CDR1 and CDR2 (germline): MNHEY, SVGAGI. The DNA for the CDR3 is TGTGCAGCCGGCAGGGACCCCTCTGGAAACACCATATATTTT. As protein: CAAGRDPSGNTIYF.

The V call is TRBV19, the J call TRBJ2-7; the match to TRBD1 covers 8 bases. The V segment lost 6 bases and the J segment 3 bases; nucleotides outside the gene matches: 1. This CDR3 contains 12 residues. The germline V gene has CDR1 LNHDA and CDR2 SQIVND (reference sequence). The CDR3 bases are TGTGCCAGTAGCGACAGGGGCTACGAGCAGTACTTC. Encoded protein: CASSDRGYEQYF.

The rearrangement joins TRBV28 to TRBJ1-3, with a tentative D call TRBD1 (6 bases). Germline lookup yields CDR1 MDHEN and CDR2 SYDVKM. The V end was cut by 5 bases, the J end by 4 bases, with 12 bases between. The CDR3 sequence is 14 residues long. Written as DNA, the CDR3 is TGTGCCAGCAGTGAACCAGGGGTCGGAAACACCATATATTTT. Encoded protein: CASSEPGVGNTIYF.

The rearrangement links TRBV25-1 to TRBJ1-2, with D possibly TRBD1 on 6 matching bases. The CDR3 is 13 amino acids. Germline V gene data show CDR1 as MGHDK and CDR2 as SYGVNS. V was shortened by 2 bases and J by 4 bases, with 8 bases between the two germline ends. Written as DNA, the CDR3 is TGTGCCAGCAGTGAAACGGACAGCTATGGCTACACCTTC. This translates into CASSETDSYGYTF.

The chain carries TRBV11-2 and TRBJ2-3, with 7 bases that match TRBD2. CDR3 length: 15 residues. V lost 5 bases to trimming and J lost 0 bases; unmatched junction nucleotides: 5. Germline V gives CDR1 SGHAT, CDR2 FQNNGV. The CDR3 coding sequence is TGTGCCAGCAGCGGGGGGGAGTCTAGCACAGATACGCAGTATTTT. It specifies CASSGGESSTDTQYF.

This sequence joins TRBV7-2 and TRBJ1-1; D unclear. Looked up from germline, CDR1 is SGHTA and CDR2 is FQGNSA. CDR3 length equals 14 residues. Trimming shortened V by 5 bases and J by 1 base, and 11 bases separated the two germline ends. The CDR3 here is CASSLSTANTEAFF. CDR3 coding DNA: TGTGCCAGCAGCCTATCAACGGCGAACACTGAAGCTTTCTTT.

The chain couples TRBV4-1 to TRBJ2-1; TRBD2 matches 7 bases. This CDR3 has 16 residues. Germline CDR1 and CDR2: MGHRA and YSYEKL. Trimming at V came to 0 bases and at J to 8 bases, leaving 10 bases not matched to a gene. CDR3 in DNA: TGCGCCAGCAGCCAAGAGATTGGGGCTAGCGGAGATGAGCAGTTCTTC. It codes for CASSQEIGASGDEQFF.

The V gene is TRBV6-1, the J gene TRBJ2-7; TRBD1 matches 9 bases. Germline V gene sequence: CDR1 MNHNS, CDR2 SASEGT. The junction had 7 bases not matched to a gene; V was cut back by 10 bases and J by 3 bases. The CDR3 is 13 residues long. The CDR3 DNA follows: TGTGCCACGGGGGACAGGGTGTACTACGAGCAGTACTTC. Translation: CATGDRVYYEQYF.

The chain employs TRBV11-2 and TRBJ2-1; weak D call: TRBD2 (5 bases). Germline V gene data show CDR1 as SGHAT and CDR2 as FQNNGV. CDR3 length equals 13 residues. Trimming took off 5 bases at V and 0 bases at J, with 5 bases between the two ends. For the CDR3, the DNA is TGTGCCAGCAGCGAGGGCTCCTACAATGAGCAGTTCTTC. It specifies CASSEGSYNEQFF.

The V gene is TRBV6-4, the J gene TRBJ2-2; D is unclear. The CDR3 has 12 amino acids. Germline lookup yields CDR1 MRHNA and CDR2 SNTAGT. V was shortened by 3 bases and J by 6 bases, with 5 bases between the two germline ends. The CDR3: CASSEGSGELFF. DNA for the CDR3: TGTGCCAGCAGTGAGGGCTCCGGGGAGCTGTTTTTT.

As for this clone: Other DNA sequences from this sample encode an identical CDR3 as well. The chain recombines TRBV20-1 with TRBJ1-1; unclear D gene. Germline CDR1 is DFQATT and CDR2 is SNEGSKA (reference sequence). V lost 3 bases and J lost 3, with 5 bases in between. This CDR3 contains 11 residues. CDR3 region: CSASRDTEAFF. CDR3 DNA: TGCAGTGCTAGCCGGGACACTGAAGCTTTCTTT.

CDR3 amino acids: CASSLAPDYEQYF. Written as DNA, the CDR3 is TGTGCCAGCAGCTTGGCCCCGGACTACGAGCAGTACTTC. The chain uses TRBV7-8 and TRBJ2-7; D call uncertain. Germline V gene lookup returns CDR1 SGHVS and CDR2 FQNEAQ. V was trimmed by 3 bases and J by 3 bases, leaving 9 bases between them. This CDR3 region has 13 residues.

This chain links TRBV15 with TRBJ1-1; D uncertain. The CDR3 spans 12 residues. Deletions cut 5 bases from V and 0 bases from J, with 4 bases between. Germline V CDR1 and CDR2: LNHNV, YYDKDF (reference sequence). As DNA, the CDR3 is TGTGCCACCAGCCAAATGAACACTGAAGCTTTCTTT. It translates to CATSQMNTEAFF.

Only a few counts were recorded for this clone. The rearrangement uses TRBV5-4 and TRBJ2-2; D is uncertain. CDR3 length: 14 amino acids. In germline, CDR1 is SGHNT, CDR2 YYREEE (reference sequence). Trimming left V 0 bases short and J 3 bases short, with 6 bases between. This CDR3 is CASSLVSDTGELFF. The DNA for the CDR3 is TGTGCCAGCAGCTTGGTATCGGACACCGGGGAGCTGTTTTTT.

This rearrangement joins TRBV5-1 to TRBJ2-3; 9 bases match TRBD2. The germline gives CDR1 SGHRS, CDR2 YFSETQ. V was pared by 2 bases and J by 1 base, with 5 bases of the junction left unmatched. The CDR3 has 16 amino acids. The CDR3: CASSLWTSEGTDTQYF. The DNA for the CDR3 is TGCGCCAGCAGCTTATGGACTAGCGAAGGCACAGATACGCAGTATTTT. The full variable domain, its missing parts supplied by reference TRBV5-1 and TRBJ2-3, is KAGVTQTPRYLIKTRGQQVTLSCSPISGHRSVSWYQQTPGQGLQFLFEYFSETQRNKGNFPGRFSGRQFSNSRSEMNVSTLELGDSALYLCASSLWTSEGTDTQYFGPGTRLTVL.

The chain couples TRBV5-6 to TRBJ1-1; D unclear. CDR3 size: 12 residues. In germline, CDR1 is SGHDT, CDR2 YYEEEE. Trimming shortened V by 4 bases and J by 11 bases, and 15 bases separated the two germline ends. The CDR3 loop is CASSPGPAIAFF. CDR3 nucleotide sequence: TGTGCCAGCAGCCCAGGACCGGCCATTGCTTTCTTT.

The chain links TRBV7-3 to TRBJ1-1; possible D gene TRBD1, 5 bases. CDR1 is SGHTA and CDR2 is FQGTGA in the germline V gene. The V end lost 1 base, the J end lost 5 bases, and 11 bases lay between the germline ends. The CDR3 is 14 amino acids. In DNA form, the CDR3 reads TGTGCCAGCAGCTTAAGGGGACCGAGGACTGAAGCTTTCTTT. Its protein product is CASSLRGPRTEAFF.

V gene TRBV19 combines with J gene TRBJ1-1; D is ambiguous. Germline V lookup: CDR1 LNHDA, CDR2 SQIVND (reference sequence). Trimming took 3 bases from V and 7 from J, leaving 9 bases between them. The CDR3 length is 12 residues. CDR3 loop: CASSIGVVEAFF. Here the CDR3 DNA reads TGTGCCAGTAGTATCGGAGTGGTTGAAGCTTTCTTT.

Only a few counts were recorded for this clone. This CDR3 is CASSPTNLNTGELFF. The CDR3 coding sequence is TGTGCCAGCTCACCGACTAATCTTAACACCGGGGAGCTGTTTTTT. The chain joins TRBV18 to TRBJ2-2; D is possibly TRBD2 (5 bases). The germline V and J ends were trimmed by 3 bases and 2 bases, with 10 bases remaining between them. The CDR3 has 15 residues. Per the germline V gene, CDR1 is KGHSH and CDR2 is LQKENI. Variable domain in full (rest from reference TRBV18 and TRBJ2-2): NAGVMQNPRHLVRRRGQEARLRCSPMKGHSHVYWYRQLPEEGLKFMVYLQKENIIDESGMPKERFSAEFPKEGPSILRIQQVVRGDSAAYFCASSPTNLNTGELFFGEGSRLTVL.